This entry lists 25 T cell receptor beta chains sequenced from one sample in a study of blood T cell repertoires in COVID-19. Libraries were prepared by immunoSEQ multiplex PCR; TCRdb keeps only in-frame clonotypes and omits some of them. The sample holds about 260,000 clones, around 89% seen once. The sample comprised PBMCs or T cells enriched from blood (not recorded which). The receptor source for this set is a man aged 50 to 60 who had been exposed to COVID-19.

V and J are TRBV6-6 and TRBJ1-2, with 7 positions matching TRBD1. Trimming removed 0 bases from V and 6 bases from J; junction bases left unmatched: 1. Germline loops: CDR1 MNHNY, CDR2 SVGAGI (reference sequence). This CDR3 comprises 13 residues. DNA for the CDR3: TGTGCCAGCAGTTACTCGACAGGGAATGGCTACACCTTC. Protein sequence: CASSYSTGNGYTF.

This chain joins TRBV7-2 and TRBJ1-1, with D possibly being TRBD1 (5 bases). Trimming took 5 bases from V and 0 from J, leaving 13 bases between them. This CDR3 comprises 15 residues. Germline CDR1 SGHTA, CDR2 FQGNSA. CDR3 sequence: CASSNQGRMNTEAFF. Written as DNA, the CDR3 is TGTGCCAGCAGCAACCAGGGCCGGATGAACACTGAAGCTTTCTTT.

The V call is TRBV5-5, the J call TRBJ2-1; D perhaps matches TRBD1 (5 bases). Germline V gene data show CDR1 as SGHKS and CDR2 as YYEKEE (reference sequence). The CDR3 has 16 residues. Trimming pared 2 bases from V and 1 base from J, leaving 13 bases between. The chain's CDR3 is CASSFGGARSYNEQFF. In DNA form, the CDR3 reads TGTGCCAGCAGCTTTGGTGGGGCTCGATCCTACAATGAGCAGTTCTTC.

V usage is TRBV27 and J usage is TRBJ2-7, with a weak D call TRBD2 (6 bases). The CDR3 covers 15 residues. Germline V lookup: CDR1 MNHEY, CDR2 SMNVEV (reference sequence). Trimming pared 0 bases from V and 5 bases from J, leaving 14 bases between. The CDR3 here is CASSLSLEGSNEQYF. The CDR3 DNA sequence: TGTGCCAGCAGTTTATCGTTGGAGGGGTCCAACGAGCAGTACTTC.

The chain's CDR3 is CASSYLGVAAYNEQFF. CDR3 coding DNA: TGTGCCAGCAGTTACCTCGGGGTAGCGGCCTACAATGAGCAGTTCTTC. The rearrangement uses TRBV28 and TRBJ2-1, with D possibly matching TRBD2 (6 bases). Between the trimmed V and J ends, which lost 4 bases and 2 bases, there was a span of 15 bases. This CDR3 is 16 amino acids long. Germline V gene sequence: CDR1 MDHEN, CDR2 SYDVKM.

The chain combines TRBV10-3 with TRBJ2-7; TRBD2 matches 8 bases. V gave up 6 bases and J gave up 5 bases; unmatched junction bases: 12. The CDR3 has 15 amino acids. Germline lookup yields CDR1 ENHRY and CDR2 SYGVKD. The CDR3, as DNA: TGTGCCATCAGGGCCAGCGGGGGAAGCCTCCACGAGCAGTACTTC. Protein: CAIRASGGSLHEQYF.

This sequence joins TRBV9 and TRBJ1-6; D unclear. Trimming took 5 bases from V and 7 from J, leaving 13 bases between them. The germline V gene encodes CDR1 SGDLS and CDR2 YYNGEE. The CDR3 is 14 amino acids. The CDR3 coding sequence is TGTGCCAGCAGTGAGCCGCGGGAGAATTCACCCCTCCACTTT. Protein: CASSEPRENSPLHF.

The rearrangement links TRBV1 to TRBJ2-7; the table's D call of TRBD2 was not tested on the DNA. TRBV1 is a listed pseudogene. This CDR3 contains 18 residues. CDR3 loop: CTSSHLPGLAGVYSEQYV. In DNA form, the CDR3 reads TGCACCAGCAGCCACCTCCCGGGACTAGCGGGAGTTTACTCCGAGCAGTACGTC.

The chain recombines TRBV9 with TRBJ2-5; the D gene is possibly TRBD2 (7 bases). Between the trimmed V and J ends, which lost 3 bases and 5 bases, there was a span of 17 bases. The V gene's germline CDR1 is SGDLS and CDR2 YYNGEE. The CDR3 sequence is 15 residues long. In DNA, the CDR3 is TGTGCCAGCAGCGGGTCTGGGGGGGCGGTGGAGACCCAGTACTTC. Its protein is CASSGSGGAVETQYF.

The chain couples TRBV3-1 (or the pseudogene TRBV3-2) to TRBJ1-2, with D maybe TRBD1 (6 bases). CDR3 length: 15 residues. Between the trimmed V and J ends, which lost 2 bases and 4 bases, there was a span of 14 bases. Germline V CDR1 and CDR2: LGHDT, YNNKEL (reference sequence). The chain's CDR3 is CASSQPKGVGYGYTF. CDR3 in DNA: TGTGCCAGCAGCCAACCTAAGGGGGTGGGCTATGGCTACACCTTC.

The gene calls are TRBV30 and TRBJ1-5, with no clear D. The CDR3 covers 13 residues. V gave up 1 base and J gave up 4 bases, with 8 bases separating them. Germline V CDR1 and CDR2: GTSNPN, SVGIG (reference sequence). The DNA for the CDR3 is TGTGCCTGGAGTGGCAGTATTAATCAGCCCCAGCATTTT. Translated, it gives CAWSGSINQPQHF.

The chain has TRBV7-2 and TRBJ1-1; TRBD1 matches at 7 bases. This CDR3 comprises 15 residues. V shed 5 bases, J shed 5 bases, and the junction held 11 bases outside the gene matches. CDR1 SGHTA and CDR2 FQGNSA come from the germline V gene. CDR3 in amino acids: CASSDYRGRATEAFF. The DNA for the CDR3 is TGTGCCAGCAGCGACTACAGGGGACGGGCGACTGAAGCTTTCTTT.

This chain connects TRBV27 to TRBJ1-5; possibly TRBD1 for D (5 bases). V lost 5 bases, J lost 6 bases, and 17 bases lay in between. Germline assignment: CDR1 MNHEY and CDR2 SMNVEV (reference sequence). This CDR3 spans 15 amino acids. In DNA, the CDR3 is TGTGCCAGCAGTCGCGGCAGGGAATTTCGTCAGCCCCAGCATTTT. Amino acids: CASSRGREFRQPQHF.

Points on this clone: One end of the junction is discordant with germline, which a read error may explain. The chain carries TRBV30 and TRBJ1-5, with 11 bases matching TRBD1. The CDR3 runs 15 residues. The germline V gene encodes CDR1 GTSNPN and CDR2 SVGIG (reference sequence). This CDR3 is CACGQGANSNQPQRF. CDR3 DNA sequence: TGTGCCTGCGGACAGGGGGCTAATAGCAATCAGCCCCAGCGTTTT.

The chain couples TRBV27 to TRBJ1-2; 7 bases are a match to TRBD1. Trimming removed 5 bases from V and 7 bases from J; junction bases left unmatched: 7. The CDR3 extends over 13 amino acids. CDR1 is MNHEY, CDR2 SMNVEV, per germline (reference sequence). The CDR3 nucleotides are TGTGCCAGCAGTCCTGTGACAGGGATTGGCTACACCTTC. It encodes CASSPVTGIGYTF.

The rearrangement joins TRBV27 to TRBJ1-2; no firm D call. CDR3 length equals 14 residues. V was shortened by 0 bases and J by 8 bases, with 13 bases between the two germline ends. Germline V gene data show CDR1 as MNHEY and CDR2 as SMNVEV (reference sequence). The CDR3 protein is CASSLSGRIGGYTF. CDR3 DNA: TGTGCCAGCAGTTTATCCGGGAGGATTGGAGGCTACACCTTC.

The gene calls are TRBV12-3 or TRBV12-4 and TRBJ1-6, with D unclear. CDR3 length: 12 residues. V was trimmed by 5 bases and J by 9 bases, leaving 8 bases between them. CDR3 residues: CASSGESSPLHF. The CDR3 bases are TGTGCCAGCAGTGGGGAGAGTTCACCCCTCCACTTT.

The genes are TRBV5-1 and TRBJ2-1, with 11 positions matching TRBD2. Germline V gene lookup returns CDR1 SGHRS and CDR2 YFSETQ. The V and J ends lost 4 bases and 3 bases, in that order; junction bases with no gene match: 6. The length of the CDR3 is 16 residues. The CDR3 coding sequence is TGCGCCAGCAGCGCATTAGCGGGAGGGTACTACAATGAGCAGTTCTTC. It codes for CASSALAGGYYNEQFF.

This clone was counted between two and nine times. The chain is built from TRBV2 and TRBJ1-2; unclear D gene. V was cut by 7 bases and J by 8 bases, with 11 bases left in between. This CDR3 contains 11 residues. Germline V CDR1 and CDR2: SNHLY, FYNNEI. CDR3 loop: CASTVLAGYTF. For the CDR3, the DNA is TGTGCCAGCACCGTGCTGGCCGGCTACACCTTC.

The chain couples TRBV5-4 to TRBJ2-1, with D tentatively TRBD1 (7 bases). The CDR3 has 15 residues. V shed 4 bases and J shed 4 bases, with 15 bases lying between them. Germline CDR1 reads SGHNT; CDR2 reads YYREEE (reference sequence). CDR3 sequence reads: CASSGGTVQYNEQFF. The CDR3 bases are TGTGCCAGCAGCGGGGGGACAGTCCAATACAATGAGCAGTTCTTC.

The chain carries TRBV11-3 and TRBJ2-7; tentative D call: TRBD2 (6 bases). Trimming removed 1 base at V and 5 bases at J, with 9 bases between. Germline V lookup: CDR1 SGHNT, CDR2 YENEEA. CDR3 size: 13 residues. CDR3 loop: CASSLGGVDEQYF. In nucleotides, the CDR3 is TGTGCCAGCAGCTTAGGGGGGGTGGACGAGCAGTACTTC.

This clone came up once. V and J are TRBV13 and TRBJ2-5, with 7 nucleotides matching TRBD2. Germline V gives CDR1 PRHDT, CDR2 FYEKMQ (reference sequence). The CDR3 is 13 residues long. Germline trimming cut 1 base from V and 11 bases from J; bases unmatched to any gene: 7. CDR3: CASSLEGGSTQYF. As DNA, the CDR3 is TGTGCCAGCAGCTTAGAAGGCGGGAGCACTCAGTACTTC.

The chain uses TRBV11-3 and TRBJ2-5; TRBD1 agrees at 8 bases. The CDR3 is made up of 18 amino acids. Germline-derived CDR1 and CDR2 are SGHNT and YENEEA. The V segment lost 2 bases and the J segment 2 bases; nucleotides outside the gene matches: 13. Here the CDR3 reads CASSLMWGTGWDQETQYF. CDR3 nucleotides: TGTGCCAGCAGCTTAATGTGGGGGACAGGATGGGATCAAGAGACCCAGTACTTC.

The chain employs TRBV19 and TRBJ2-2; 7 positions agree with TRBD1. V was pared by 10 bases and J by 1 base, with 3 bases of the junction left unmatched. This CDR3 spans 13 amino acids. In germline, CDR1 is LNHDA, CDR2 SQIVND (reference sequence). This CDR3 is CATRTGNTGELFF. The CDR3 nucleotides read TGTGCCACTCGGACAGGGAACACCGGGGAGCTGTTTTTT.

The gene calls are TRBV2 and TRBJ1-2; 9 nucleotides match TRBD1. V shed 7 bases, J shed 8 bases, and the junction held 5 bases outside the gene matches. Germline assignment: CDR1 SNHLY and CDR2 FYNNEI. CDR3 length equals 12 residues. The CDR3 spells CASMGQGGGYTF. The DNA of the CDR3 is TGTGCCAGCATGGGACAGGGTGGAGGCTACACCTTC.